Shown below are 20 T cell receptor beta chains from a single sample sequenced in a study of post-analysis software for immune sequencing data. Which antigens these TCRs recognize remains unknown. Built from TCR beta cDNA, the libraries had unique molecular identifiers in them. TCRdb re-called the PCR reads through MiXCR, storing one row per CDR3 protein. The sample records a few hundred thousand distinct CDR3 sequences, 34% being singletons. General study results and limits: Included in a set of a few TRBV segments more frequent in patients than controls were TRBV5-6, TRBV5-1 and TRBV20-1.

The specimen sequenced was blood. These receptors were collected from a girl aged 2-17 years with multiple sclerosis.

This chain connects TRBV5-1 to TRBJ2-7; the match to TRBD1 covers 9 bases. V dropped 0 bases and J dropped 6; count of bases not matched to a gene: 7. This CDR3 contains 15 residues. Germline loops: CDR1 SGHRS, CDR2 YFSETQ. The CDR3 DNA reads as TGCGCCAGCAGCTTGGCCGGGGACAGGGCCACCGAGCAGTACTTC. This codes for CASSLAGDRATEQYF.

CDR3 amino acids: CASSLKAGGKETQYF. The CDR3 DNA reads as TGTGCCAGCAGCTTGAAAGCGGGGGGGAAAGAGACCCAGTACTTC. The chain employs TRBV5-6 and TRBJ2-5, with 10 bases lining up with TRBD2. The germline V gene encodes CDR1 SGHDT and CDR2 YYEEEE. The junction had 3 bases not matched to a gene; V was cut back by 1 base and J by 3 bases. This CDR3 comprises 15 residues.

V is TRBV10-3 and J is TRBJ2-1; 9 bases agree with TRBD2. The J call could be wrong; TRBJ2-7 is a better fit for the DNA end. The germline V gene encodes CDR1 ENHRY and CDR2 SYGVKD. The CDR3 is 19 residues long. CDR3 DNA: TGTGCCATCAGTGAAACCCGGCCAGGGGTACTAGCGGGCTCCAATGAGCAGTACTTC. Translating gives CAISETRPGVLAGSNEQYF.

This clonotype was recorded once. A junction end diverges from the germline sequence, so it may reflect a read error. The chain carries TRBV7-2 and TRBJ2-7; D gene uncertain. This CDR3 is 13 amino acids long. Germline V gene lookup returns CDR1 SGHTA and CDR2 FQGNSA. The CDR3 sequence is CAGSPLSSYEQYF. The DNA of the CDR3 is TGTGCCGGCAGTCCCCTCAGCTCCTACGAGCAGTACTTC.

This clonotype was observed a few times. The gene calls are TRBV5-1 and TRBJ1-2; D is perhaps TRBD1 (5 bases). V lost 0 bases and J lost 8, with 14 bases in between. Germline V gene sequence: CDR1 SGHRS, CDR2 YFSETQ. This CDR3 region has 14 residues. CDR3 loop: CASSLGGRDNGYTF. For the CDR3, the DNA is TGCGCCAGCAGCTTGGGGGGCAGGGATAACGGCTACACCTTC.

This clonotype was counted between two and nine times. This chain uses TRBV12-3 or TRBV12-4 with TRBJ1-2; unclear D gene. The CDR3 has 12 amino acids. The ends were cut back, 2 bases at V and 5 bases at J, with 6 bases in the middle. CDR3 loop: CASSLTLYGYTF. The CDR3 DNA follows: TGTGCCAGCAGTTTAACTCTTTATGGCTACACCTTC.

This CDR3 is CASSEVGSPNEQFF. The CDR3 DNA sequence: TGTGCCAGCAGTGAAGTAGGGTCCCCCAATGAGCAGTTCTTC. This chain connects TRBV25-1 to TRBJ2-1; D is uncertain. The CDR3 length is 14 residues. With 2 bases removed from V and 6 bases from J, the gap between germline ends came to 11 bases. Germline V gene sequence: CDR1 MGHDK, CDR2 SYGVNS.

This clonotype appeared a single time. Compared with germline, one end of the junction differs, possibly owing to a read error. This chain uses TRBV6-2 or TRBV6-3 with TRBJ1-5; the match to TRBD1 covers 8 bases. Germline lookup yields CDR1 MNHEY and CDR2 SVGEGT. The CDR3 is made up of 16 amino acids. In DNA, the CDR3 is TGCGCCAGCAGGGGAGGCGGACAGGGACAGCGGCAGCCCCAGCATTTT. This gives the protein CASRGGGQGQRQPQHF.

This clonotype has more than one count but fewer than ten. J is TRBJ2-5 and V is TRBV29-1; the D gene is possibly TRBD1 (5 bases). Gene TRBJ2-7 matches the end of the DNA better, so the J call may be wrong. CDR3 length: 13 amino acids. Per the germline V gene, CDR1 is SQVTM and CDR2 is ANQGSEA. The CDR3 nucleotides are TGCAGCGTTGACCGTCAGGGCAGCTACGAGCAGTACTTC. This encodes CSVDRQGSYEQYF.

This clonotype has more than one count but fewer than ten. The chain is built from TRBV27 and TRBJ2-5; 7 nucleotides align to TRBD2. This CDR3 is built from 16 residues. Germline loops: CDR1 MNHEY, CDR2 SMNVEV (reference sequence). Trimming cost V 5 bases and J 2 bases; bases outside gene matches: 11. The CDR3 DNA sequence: TGTGCCAGCAGTCTCCGGACTAGTTTTCGACAAGAGACCCAGTACTTC. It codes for CASSLRTSFRQETQYF.

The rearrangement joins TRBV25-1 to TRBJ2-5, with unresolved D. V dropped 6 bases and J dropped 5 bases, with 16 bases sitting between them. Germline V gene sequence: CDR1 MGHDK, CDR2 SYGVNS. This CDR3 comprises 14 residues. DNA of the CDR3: TGTGCCAGCAGCGATCAACAGTACGGGGAGACCCAGTACTTC. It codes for CASSDQQYGETQYF.

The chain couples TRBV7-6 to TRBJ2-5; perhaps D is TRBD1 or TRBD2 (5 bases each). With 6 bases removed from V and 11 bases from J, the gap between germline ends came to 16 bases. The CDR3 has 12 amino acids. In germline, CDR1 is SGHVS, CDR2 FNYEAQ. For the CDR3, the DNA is TGTGCCAGCAGGTCCGGGGCCAATGAGCAGTACTTC. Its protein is CASRSGANEQYF.

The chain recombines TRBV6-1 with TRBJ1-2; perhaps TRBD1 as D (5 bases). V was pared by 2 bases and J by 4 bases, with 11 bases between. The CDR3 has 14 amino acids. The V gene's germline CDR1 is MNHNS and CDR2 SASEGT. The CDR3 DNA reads TGTGCCAGCAGTGAACAGGGAAGTGCCTATGGCTACACCTTC. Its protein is CASSEQGSAYGYTF.

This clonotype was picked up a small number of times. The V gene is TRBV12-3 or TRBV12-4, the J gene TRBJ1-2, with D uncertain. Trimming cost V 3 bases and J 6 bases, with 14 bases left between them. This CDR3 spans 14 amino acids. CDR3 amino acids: CASSLEPTHNGYTF. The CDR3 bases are TGTGCCAGCAGTTTGGAACCTACTCACAATGGCTACACCTTC.

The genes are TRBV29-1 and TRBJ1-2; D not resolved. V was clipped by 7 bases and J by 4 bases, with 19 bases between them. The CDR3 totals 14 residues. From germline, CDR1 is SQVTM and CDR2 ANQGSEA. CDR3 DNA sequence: TGCAGCGCTCCAACCGGAGGCATACCCTATGGCTACACCTTC. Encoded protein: CSAPTGGIPYGYTF.

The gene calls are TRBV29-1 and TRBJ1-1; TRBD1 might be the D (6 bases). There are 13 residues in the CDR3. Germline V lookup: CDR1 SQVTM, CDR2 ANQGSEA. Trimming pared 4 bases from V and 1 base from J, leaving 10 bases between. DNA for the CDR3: TGCAGCGTTGTCAGGGGACCGAACACTGAAGCTTTCTTT. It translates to CSVVRGPNTEAFF.

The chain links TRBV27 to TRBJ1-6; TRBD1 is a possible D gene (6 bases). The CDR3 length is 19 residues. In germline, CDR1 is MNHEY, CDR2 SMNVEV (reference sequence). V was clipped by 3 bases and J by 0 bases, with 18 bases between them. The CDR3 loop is CASSLSPGQIGSYNSPLHF. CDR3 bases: TGTGCCAGCAGTTTGAGTCCGGGACAAATAGGCTCCTATAATTCACCCCTCCACTTT.

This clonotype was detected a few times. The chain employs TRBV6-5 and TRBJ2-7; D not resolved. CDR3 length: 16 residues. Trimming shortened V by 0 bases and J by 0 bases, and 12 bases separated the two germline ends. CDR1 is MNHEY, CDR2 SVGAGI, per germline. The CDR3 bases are TGTGCCAGCAGTTACTCAGGTGAAGCCAGCTCCTACGAGCAGTACTTC. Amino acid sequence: CASSYSGEASSYEQYF.

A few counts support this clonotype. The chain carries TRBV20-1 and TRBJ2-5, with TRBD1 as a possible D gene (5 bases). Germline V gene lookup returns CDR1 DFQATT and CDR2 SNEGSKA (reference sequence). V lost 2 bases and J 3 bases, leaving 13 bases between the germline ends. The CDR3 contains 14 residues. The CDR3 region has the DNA TGCAGTGCTAGATATTCAGGGAACAAAGAGACCCAGTACTTC. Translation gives CSARYSGNKETQYF.

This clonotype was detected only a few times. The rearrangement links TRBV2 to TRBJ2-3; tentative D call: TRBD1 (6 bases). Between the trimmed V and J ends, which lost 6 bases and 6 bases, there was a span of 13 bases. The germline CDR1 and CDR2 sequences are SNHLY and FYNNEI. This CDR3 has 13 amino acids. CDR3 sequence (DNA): TGTGCCAGCAGGTACAACCAGGGGGATACGCAGTATTTT. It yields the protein CASRYNQGDTQYF.